A selection of T cell receptor beta chains follows, all from one sample in a study of blood T cell repertoires in COVID-19. Sequencing was performed with immunoSEQ multiplex PCR; in TCRdb, only in-frame clones are kept and a portion is missing. In the table there are around 260,000 clones, 70% to 90% of which are singletons. The specimen was peripheral blood. These receptors originate from a man aged 25-45 years with active or convalescent COVID-19. Both conserved end residues are part of each CDR3. A D gene is named only where the DNA matches it firmly. Rows may omit the clone size; those that give it use once, few, many or a size class.

TRBD2	NA	TRBJ2-1	TRBV4-1	CASSQVRAGGQDEQFF	TGCGCCAGCAGCCAAGTTAGGGCGGGGGGGCAAGATGAGCAGTTCTTC
TRBD1	NA	TRBJ1-4	TRBV11-2	CASSLGQGTNEKLFF	TGTGCCAGCAGCTTAGGACAGGGAACTAATGAAAAACTGTTTTTT
NA	NA	TRBJ2-3	TRBV9	CASSVRTDTDTQYF	TGTGCCAGCAGCGTCCGGACAGACACAGATACGCAGTATTTT
NA	NA	TRBJ2-1	TRBV2	CASSAGNEQFF	TGTGCCAGCAGTGCGGGCAATGAGCAGTTCTTC
TRBD1	NA	TRBJ2-1	TRBV10-1	CASSTGGLAGNEQFF	TGCGCCAGCAGCACAGGGGGGCTAGCTGGCAATGAGCAGTTCTTC
NA	NA	TRBJ2-3	TRBV7-2	CASSLGNRDADTQYF	TGTGCCAGCAGCTTAGGCAACAGGGACGCAGATACGCAGTATTTT
NA	NA	TRBJ1-3	TRBV6-5	CASRSQGYSGNTIYF	TGTGCCAGCAGGTCTCAGGGCTACTCTGGAAACACCATATATTTT
NA	NA	TRBJ2-7	TRBV6-1	CASSEGGTNYEQYF	TGTGCCAGCAGTGAAGGTGGCACTAACTACGAGCAGTACTTC
TRBD2	NA	TRBJ2-5	TRBV4-2	CASSQDGGGGPQETQYF	TGTGCCAGCAGCCAAGATGGTGGCGGGGGACCACAAGAGACCCAGTACTTC
TRBD1	NA	TRBJ2-2	TRBV6-5	CASSFRQGATGELFF	TGTGCCAGCAGTTTTCGGCAGGGGGCAACCGGGGAGCTGTTTTTT
NA	NA	TRBJ2-3	TRBV19	CASTPSPQGRTDTQYF	TGTGCCAGTACCCCTTCTCCCCAGGGCAGGACAGATACGCAGTATTTT
TRBD1	NA	TRBJ2-3	TRBV5-1	CASSLEGTGVVPDTQYF	TGCGCCAGCAGCTTGGAAGGGACAGGGGTGGTACCAGATACGCAGTATTTT
TRBD1	NA	TRBJ2-1	TRBV29-1	CSVEVLQGQAPDEQFF	TGCAGCGTTGAAGTCTTGCAGGGACAGGCCCCCGATGAGCAGTTCTTC
TRBD1	few	TRBJ1-1	TRBV29-1	CSVGLGTAEAFF	TGCAGCGTTGGGTTGGGGACAGCGGAAGCTTTCTTT
NA	NA	TRBJ2-5	TRBV10-3	CAISEPDSPPGETQYF	TGTGCCATCAGTGAGCCGGACAGCCCTCCGGGGGAGACCCAGTACTTC
NA	NA	TRBJ2-1	TRBV5-1	CASSQGNEQFF	TGCGCCAGCAGCCAGGGGAATGAGCAGTTCTTC
NA	NA	TRBJ2-7	TRBV27	CASSLRTAQREQYF	TGTGCCAGCAGTCTACGGACAGCCCAGAGGGAGCAGTACTTC
TRBD1	NA	TRBJ2-7	TRBV7-6	CASSLAKGASSEQYF	TGTGCCAGCAGCTTAGCAAAGGGGGCCTCGAGTGAGCAGTACTTC
NA	NA	TRBJ2-3	TRBV9	CASSVTSGSTDTQYF	TGTGCCAGCAGCGTTACCTCAGGTAGCACAGATACGCAGTATTTT
NA	NA	TRBJ2-6	TRBV27	CASRPSFGAGANVLTF	TGTGCCAGCAGACCTAGTTTCGGGGCTGGGGCCAACGTCCTGACTTTC
TRBD1	NA	TRBJ1-6	TRBV18	CARDRGRFNSPLHF	TGTGCCAGGGACAGGGGGCGGTTTAATTCACCCCTCCACTTT
NA	NA	TRBJ1-1	TRBV2	CASNPDLNTEAFF	TGTGCCAGCAACCCGGACTTAAACACTGAAGCTTTCTTT
NA	NA	TRBJ2-1	TRBV7-8	CASSRGTVQYNEQFF	TGTGCCAGCAGCCGAGGCACAGTCCAATACAATGAGCAGTTCTTC
NA	NA	TRBJ2-5	TRBV6-5	CASSYPGGWETQYF	TGTGCCAGCAGTTACCCTGGGGGGTGGGAGACCCAGTACTTC
TRBD2	many	TRBJ2-1	TRBV6-2/TRBV6-3	CASSKLAGGLNSYNEQFF	TGTGCCAGCAGCAAACTAGCGGGGGGGCTAAACTCCTACAATGAGCAGTTCTTC
NA	NA	TRBJ2-1	TRBV5-6	CASSFPLEYGSSYNEQFF	TGTGCCAGCAGCTTTCCTCTGGAGTATGGGTCCTCCTACAATGAGCAGTTCTTC
NA	NA	TRBJ1-2	TRBV7-9	CASSPLLSEDGYTF	TGTGCCAGCAGCCCCCTTTTGTCAGAAGATGGCTACACCTTC
TRBD1	NA	TRBJ1-1	TRBV5-1	CASSWGQGGTEAFF	TGCGCCAGCAGCTGGGGACAGGGAGGAACTGAAGCTTTCTTT
TRBD1	NA	TRBJ1-5	TRBV5-1	CASSSDRGQPQHF	TGCGCCAGCAGCTCCGACAGGGGACAGCCCCAGCATTTT
NA	NA	TRBJ2-5	TRBV6-2/TRBV6-3	CASSYSPPRTQYF	TGTGCCAGCAGTTACTCCCCCCCCCGGACCCAGTACTTC
TRBD1	NA	TRBJ1-4	TRBV6-2/TRBV6-3	CASSYSGQRGEKLFF	TGTGCCAGCAGTTACTCGGGACAGAGAGGCGAAAAACTGTTTTTT
TRBD1	NA	TRBJ1-1	TRBV7-6	CASSQGAGGLHTEAFF	TGTGCCAGCAGCCAGGGGGCAGGGGGTCTCCACACTGAAGCTTTCTTT
TRBD1	NA	TRBJ1-6	TRBV7-2	CASRLNQGGGNSPLHF	TGTGCCAGCAGACTAAACCAGGGGGGTGGTAATTCACCCCTCCACTTT
TRBD1	NA	TRBJ1-2	TRBV27	CASSLKSLSGTGDNYGYTF	TGTGCCAGCAGTTTAAAGTCTTTGAGTGGGACAGGGGATAACTATGGCTACACCTTC
NA	NA	TRBJ1-1	TRBV19	CASSIRPRSEAFF	TGTGCCAGTAGTATTCGCCCTCGGTCTGAAGCTTTCTTT
TRBD1	NA	TRBJ1-2	TRBV29-1	CSVESFYAVGRGLDGYTF	TGCAGCGTTGAATCTTTCTATGCTGTGGGCAGGGGGCTCGATGGCTACACCTTC